This T cell receptor (beta chain) comes out of a study of shared clonotypes between healthy human individuals. Study in general: For every donor, three CD4 naive, three CD4 memory, two CD8 naive and one CD8 memory plates were used.

This clone was counted only a few times. The antigen is unknown. The study's findings and limits: Shared clonotypes across all four donors exceeded non-shared ones in generation probability. Around 4.9% of naive CD4 clonotypes were shared across several donors.

Participating donors were healthy, HIV-negative adults free of recent acute infections or vaccinations. Generated by immunoSEQ multiplex PCR, the TCRdb table keeps only in-frame clones and is missing some. The sample lists about 1 million clones, 65% to 75% occurring once. Trimming took off 5 bases at V and 10 bases at J, with 11 bases between the two ends. Looked up from germline, CDR1 is LNHDA and CDR2 is SQIVND (reference sequence). CDR3 length equals 11 residues. The chain employs TRBV19 and TRBJ1-1; D uncertain. The specimen sequenced was memory CD4+ T cells sorted from blood. As to subset: CD45RA-negative fraction. This TCR came from a man younger than 30 in good health. Here the CDR3 reads CASSFQRGAFF. The CDR3 DNA sequence: TGTGCCAGTAGTTTCCAGCGGGGAGCTTTCTTT. Full variable domain (rest looked up from reference TRBV19 and TRBJ1-1): DGGITQSPKYLFRKEGQNVTLSCEQNLNHDAMYWYRQDPGQGLRLIYYSQIVNDFQKGDIAEGYSVSREKKESFPLTVTSAQKNPTAFYLCASSFQRGAFFGQGTRLTVV.